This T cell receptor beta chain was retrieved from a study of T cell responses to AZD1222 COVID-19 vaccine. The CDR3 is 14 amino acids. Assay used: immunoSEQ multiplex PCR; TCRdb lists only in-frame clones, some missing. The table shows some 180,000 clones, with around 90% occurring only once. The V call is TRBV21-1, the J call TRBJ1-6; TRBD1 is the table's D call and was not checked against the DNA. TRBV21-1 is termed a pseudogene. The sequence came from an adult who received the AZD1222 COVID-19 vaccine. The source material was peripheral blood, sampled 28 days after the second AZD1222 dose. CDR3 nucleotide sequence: TGTGCCAGCAGCAACTCTGGGGGCCGTTCACCCCTCCACTTT. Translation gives CASSNSGGRSPLHF.